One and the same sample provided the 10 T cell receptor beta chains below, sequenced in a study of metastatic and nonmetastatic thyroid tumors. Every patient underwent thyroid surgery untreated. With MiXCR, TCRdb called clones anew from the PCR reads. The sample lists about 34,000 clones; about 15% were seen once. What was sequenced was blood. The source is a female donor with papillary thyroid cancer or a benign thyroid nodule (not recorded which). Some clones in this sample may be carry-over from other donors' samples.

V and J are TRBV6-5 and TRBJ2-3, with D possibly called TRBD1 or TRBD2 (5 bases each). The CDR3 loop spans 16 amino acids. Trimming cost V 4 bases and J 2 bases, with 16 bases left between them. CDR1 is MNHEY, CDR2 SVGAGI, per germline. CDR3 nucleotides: TGTGCCAGCAGTTTTGCTTCAGGGAGCGTCACAGATACGCAGTATTTT. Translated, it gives CASSFASGSVTDTQYF.

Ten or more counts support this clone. CDR3 in DNA: TGTGCCAGCAGGCCGGGACACGGCAAAAACATTCAGTACTTC. This translates into CASRPGHGKNIQYF. The J gene is TRBJ2-4, the V gene TRBV6-1; D perhaps matches TRBD1 (6 bases). Trimming shortened V by 6 bases and J by 3 bases, and 12 bases separated the two germline ends. The germline gives CDR1 MNHNS, CDR2 SASEGT. This CDR3 has 14 amino acids.

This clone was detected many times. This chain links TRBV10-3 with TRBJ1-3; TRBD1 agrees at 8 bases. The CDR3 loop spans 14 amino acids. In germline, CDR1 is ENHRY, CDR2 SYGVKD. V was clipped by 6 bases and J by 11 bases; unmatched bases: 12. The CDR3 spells CAISSYTGGFSIYF. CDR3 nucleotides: TGTGCCATCAGCTCCTATACAGGGGGTTTTTCCATATATTTT.

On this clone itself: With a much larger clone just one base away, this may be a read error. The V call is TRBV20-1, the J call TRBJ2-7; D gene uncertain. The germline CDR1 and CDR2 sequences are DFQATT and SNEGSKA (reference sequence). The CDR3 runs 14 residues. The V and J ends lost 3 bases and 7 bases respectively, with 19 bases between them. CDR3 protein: CSASVAVGSLEQYF. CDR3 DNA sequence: TGCAGTGCTAGTGTGGCGGTAGGTTCTCTAGAGCAGTACTTC.

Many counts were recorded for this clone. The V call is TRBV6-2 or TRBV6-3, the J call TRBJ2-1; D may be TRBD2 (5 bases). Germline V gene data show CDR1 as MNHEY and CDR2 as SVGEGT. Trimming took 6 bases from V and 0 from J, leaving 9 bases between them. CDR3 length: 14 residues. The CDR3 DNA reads TGTGCCAGCAGCATACTAGACTCCTACAATGAGCAGTTCTTC. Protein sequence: CASSILDSYNEQFF.

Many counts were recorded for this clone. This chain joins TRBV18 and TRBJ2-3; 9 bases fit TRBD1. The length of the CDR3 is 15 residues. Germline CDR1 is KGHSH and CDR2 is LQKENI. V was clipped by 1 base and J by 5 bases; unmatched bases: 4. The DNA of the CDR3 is TGTGCCAGCTCACCACGGGACAGGGTTGGAGATACGCAGTATTTT. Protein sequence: CASSPRDRVGDTQYF.

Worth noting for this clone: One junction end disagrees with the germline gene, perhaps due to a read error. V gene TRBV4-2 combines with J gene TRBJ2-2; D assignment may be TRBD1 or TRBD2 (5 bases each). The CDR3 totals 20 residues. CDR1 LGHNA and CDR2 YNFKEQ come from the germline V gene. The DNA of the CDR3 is TGTGCCAGCATCCAAGGGGTGGGGAGCTCGGTCGGAATGAGCACCGGGGAGCTTTTTTTT. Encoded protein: CASIQGVGSSVGMSTGELFF.

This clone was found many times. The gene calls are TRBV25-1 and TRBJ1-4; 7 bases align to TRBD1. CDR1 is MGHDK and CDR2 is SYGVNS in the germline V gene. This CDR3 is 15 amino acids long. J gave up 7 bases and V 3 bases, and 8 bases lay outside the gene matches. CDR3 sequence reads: CASSDGTGVGEKLFF. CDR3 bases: TGTGCCAGCAGTGATGGTACAGGGGTGGGTGAAAAACTGTTTTTT.

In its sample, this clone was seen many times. The CDR3 sequence is CATSTRDSSTYEQYF. The CDR3 DNA reads as TGTGCCACCAGCACTCGGGACAGTTCGACCTACGAGCAGTACTTC. The chain carries TRBV15 and TRBJ2-7; 7 bases agree with TRBD1. Germline V gives CDR1 LNHNV, CDR2 YYDKDF (reference sequence). The CDR3 runs 15 residues. Trimming removed 4 bases from V and 2 bases from J; junction bases left unmatched: 8.

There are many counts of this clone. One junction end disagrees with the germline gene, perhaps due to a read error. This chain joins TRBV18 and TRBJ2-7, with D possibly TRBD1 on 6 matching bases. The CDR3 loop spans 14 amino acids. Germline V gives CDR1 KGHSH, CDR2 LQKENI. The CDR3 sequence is CASSHSRGAYERYF. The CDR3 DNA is TGTGCCAGCTCACATTCCAGGGGCGCCTACGAGCGGTACTTC.